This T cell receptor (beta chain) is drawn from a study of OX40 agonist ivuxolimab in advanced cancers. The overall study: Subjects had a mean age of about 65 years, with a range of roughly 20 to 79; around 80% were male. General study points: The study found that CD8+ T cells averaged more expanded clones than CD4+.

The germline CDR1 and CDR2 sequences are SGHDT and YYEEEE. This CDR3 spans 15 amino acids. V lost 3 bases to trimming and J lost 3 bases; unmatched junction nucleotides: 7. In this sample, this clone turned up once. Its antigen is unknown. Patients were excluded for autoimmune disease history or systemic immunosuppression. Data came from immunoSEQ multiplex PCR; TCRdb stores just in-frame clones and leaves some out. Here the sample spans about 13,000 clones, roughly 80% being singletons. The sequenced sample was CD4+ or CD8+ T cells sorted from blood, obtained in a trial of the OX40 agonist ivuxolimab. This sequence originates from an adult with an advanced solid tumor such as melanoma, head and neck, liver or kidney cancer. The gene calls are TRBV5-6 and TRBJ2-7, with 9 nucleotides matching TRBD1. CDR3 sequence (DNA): TGTGCCAGCAGCTCACGGGACAGGGCGGACTACGAGCAGTACTTC. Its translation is CASSSRDRADYEQYF. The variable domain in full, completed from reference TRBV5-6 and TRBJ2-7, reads DAGVTQSPTHLIKTRGQQVTLRCSPKSGHDTVSWYQQALGQGPQFIFQYYEEEERQRGNFPDRFSGHQFPNYSSELNVNALLLGDSALYLCASSSRDRADYEQYFGPGTRLTVT.